What follows describes a single T cell receptor (beta chain). Antigen unknown. The CDR3 runs 12 residues. Per the germline V gene, CDR1 is SQVTM and CDR2 is ANQGSEA. This sample stems from a study of CXCR3-negative and CXCR3-positive naive CD8 T cells. General study findings and limits: Similar TRBV-TRBJ usage characterized naive CXCR3-negative and CXCR3-positive cells; memory cells differed. Much lower diversity was found in memory CD8+ cells, while both naive subsets had comparably high diversity.

Naive CD8+ T cells were CD45RO-CCR7+CD27+CD95-. Through 5' RACE with UMI labels, the TRB cDNA libraries were prepared. Using the 5' RACE reads, TCRdb records one entry per CDR3 protein without DNA. The sample holds around 60,000 distinct CDR3 sequences. Material: naive CXCR3- CD8+ T cells from blood. Subset: CD45RO-CCR7+CD27+CD95- naive CD8+ T cells lacking CXCR3 (TNR3-). This TCR came from a human donor in good health. Some clones in this sample may be carry-over from other donors' samples. V is TRBV29-1 and J is TRBJ2-2. The CDR3 protein is CSVYMNTGELFF.